The sequence of this T cell receptor (beta chain) was determined in a study of blood T cell repertoires in COVID-19. Study processing details: Reference gene primer amplification gave nucleated cell count estimates. TCRdb's copy holds only in-frame clones and misses some; the assay was immunoSEQ multiplex PCR. V, J and clone size were drawn from that table, and D and trimming were deduced from the DNA. The data contain about 400,000 clones, roughly 91% of them singletons. V lost 6 bases to trimming and J lost 5 bases, with 14 bases between them. CDR3 length equals 13 residues. Germline CDR1 reads SGHKS; CDR2 reads YYEKEE (reference sequence).

This TCR was sampled from a woman between 25 and 40 years old who had recovered from COVID-19. This rearrangement joins TRBV5-5 to TRBJ1-1; TRBD1 might be the D (6 bases). The sample comprised PBMCs or T cells enriched from blood (not recorded which). The CDR3 DNA is TGTGCCAGCACTAGGCAGGGGCGGACTGAAGCTTTCTTT. The encoded protein is CASTRQGRTEAFF.